The 8 T cell receptor beta chains listed next were all sequenced from one sample in a study of T-cell reconstitution after alpha-beta-depleted transplantation in children. The TCRbeta library incorporated unique molecular identifiers. TCRdb independently ran MiXCR on the PCR reads; one entry per CDR3 protein. The table has 670,000 or so distinct CDR3 sequences, roughly 14% seen once. Material: PBMCs, obtained before TCRalphabeta/CD19-depleted stem cell transplant. The receptors stem from a girl aged 2 to 9 with congenital amegakaryocytic thrombocytopenia, due to receive a stem cell transplant.

This clonotype appeared a few times. V usage is TRBV7-2 and J usage is TRBJ2-7, with D perhaps TRBD1 (5 bases). CDR3 length equals 15 residues. The V and J ends lost 1 base and 0 bases respectively, with 10 bases between them. Germline V gene lookup returns CDR1 SGHTA and CDR2 FQGNSA. The CDR3, as DNA: TGTGCCAGCAGCTTAGGACAGATTATCTCCTACGAGCAGTACTTC. It encodes CASSLGQIISYEQYF. Supplemented by reference TRBV7-2 and TRBJ2-7, the full variable domain reads GAGVSQSPSNKVTEKGKDVELRCDPISGHTALYWYRQSLGQGLEFLIYFQGNSAPDKSGLPSDRFSAERTGGSVSTLTIQRTQQEDSAVYLCASSLGQIISYEQYFGPGTRLTVT.

This clonotype was recorded many times. The chain joins TRBV28 to TRBJ2-7; the match to TRBD2 covers 8 bases. The CDR3 is made up of 15 amino acids. CDR1 and CDR2 from the germline V gene are MDHEN and SYDVKM. The junction had 9 bases not matched to a gene; V was cut back by 6 bases and J by 2 bases. CDR3 sequence: CASSPGTSGTYEQYF. The CDR3, as DNA: TGTGCCAGCAGCCCAGGAACTAGCGGAACCTACGAGCAGTACTTC.

V and J are TRBV5-1 and TRBJ2-5; D might be TRBD1 (6 bases). This CDR3 contains 17 residues. The ends were cut back, 0 bases at V and 4 bases at J, with 19 bases in the middle. Per the germline V gene, CDR1 is SGHRS and CDR2 is YFSETQ. In DNA, the CDR3 is TGCGCCAGCAGCTTGGCCTCAGGGTCTCAAGGGGGAGAGACCCAGTACTTC. Its protein is CASSLASGSQGGETQYF. The whole variable domain, remainder taken from reference TRBV5-1 and TRBJ2-5, is KAGVTQTPRYLIKTRGQQVTLSCSPISGHRSVSWYQQTPGQGLQFLFEYFSETQRNKGNFPGRFSGRQFSNSRSEMNVSTLELGDSALYLCASSLASGSQGGETQYFGPGTRLLVL.

V gene TRBV6-1 combines with J gene TRBJ1-1, with 7 bases fitting TRBD1. The V and J ends lost 8 bases and 3 bases, in that order; junction bases with no gene match: 9. The CDR3 consists of 14 residues. Germline V gives CDR1 MNHNS, CDR2 SASEGT. DNA of the CDR3: TGTGCCAGCTCCAGGGGGGCGGGGGACACTGAAGCTTTCTTT. It is translated as CASSRGAGDTEAFF.

This clonotype was counted many times. This chain connects TRBV28 to TRBJ2-1; D unclear. This CDR3 comprises 11 residues. V was shortened by 2 bases and J by 10 bases, with 6 bases between the two germline ends. Germline CDR1 MDHEN, CDR2 SYDVKM. The chain's CDR3 is CASSLRAEQFF. CDR3 DNA: TGTGCCAGCAGTTTAAGAGCGGAGCAGTTCTTC. Full variable domain (missing parts from reference TRBV28 and TRBJ2-1): DVKVTQSSRYLVKRTGEKVFLECVQDMDHENMFWYRQDPGLGLRLIYFSYDVKMKEKGDIPEGYSVSREKKERFSLILESASTNQTSMYLCASSLRAEQFFGPGTRLTVL.

Remarks on this clonotype: With a much larger clone just one base away, this may be a read error. The rearrangement uses TRBV12-5 and TRBJ2-1, with D maybe TRBD2 (6 bases). There are 17 residues in the CDR3. Germline values: CDR1 LGHNT, CDR2 FRNRAP. CDR3 sequence: CDSGLPPRTGAYNEQFF. The CDR3, as DNA: TGTGATAGTGGTTTGCCCCCACGGACGGGAGCCTACAATGAGCAGTTCTTC. The full variable domain, completed using reference TRBV12-5 and TRBJ2-1, is DARVTQTPRHKVTEMGQEVTMRCQPILGHNTVFWYRQTMMQGLELLAYFRNRAPLDDSGMPKDRFSAEMPDATLATLKIQPSEPRDSAVYFCDSGLPPRTGAYNEQFFGPGTRLTVL.

This clonotype occurred a few times. This chain links TRBV7-2 with TRBJ2-7, with 9 nucleotides matching TRBD2. CDR3 length equals 16 residues. The germline V gene has CDR1 SGHTA and CDR2 FQGNSA. V shed 1 base, J shed 2 bases, and the junction held 6 bases outside the gene matches. CDR3 sequence: CASSLVASGVTYEQYF. CDR3 nucleotide sequence: TGTGCCAGCAGCTTAGTGGCTAGCGGGGTAACCTACGAGCAGTACTTC.

This clonotype showed up just a few times. J is TRBJ2-4 and V is TRBV29-1; 10 nucleotides match TRBD2. The CDR3 consists of 18 residues. Germline V CDR1 and CDR2: SQVTM, ANQGSEA. Trimming cost V 1 base and J 6 bases; bases outside gene matches: 15. CDR3 sequence (DNA): TGCAGCGTTGAAGGGGACCGGGGACAGCTAGCGGGAGTAAACATTCAGTACTTC. Translation: CSVEGDRGQLAGVNIQYF.